This TCR beta chain was observed in a study of monozygotic twins with inflammatory bowel disease. TCRdb re-called the 5' RACE reads and catalogs CDR3 proteins one per entry, DNA excluded. The sample has approximately 420,000 distinct CDR3 sequences. The CDR3 is 13 amino acids. Looked up from germline, CDR1 is SNHLY and CDR2 is FYNNEI. The TCR comes from a human donor with ulcerative colitis or Crohn's disease, or a healthy co-twin of an affected twin (not recorded which). What was sequenced was blood. This chain joins TRBV2 and TRBJ2-7; no DNA is available, so the TRBD1 call from TCRdb remains unchecked. The CDR3 sequence is CASTRTGIYEQYF.